A single sample is the source of the 9 T cell receptor beta chains below, sequenced in a study of tumor and adjacent non-tumor tissue in lung cancer. The library came from three nested PCR rounds adapted from ARM-PCR protocols. A single record per CDR3 protein comes from TCRdb applying MiXCR to the multiplex PCR reads. The sample has approximately 76,000 distinct CDR3 sequences, under 70% seen once. No cell sorting was done before RNA was extracted from the tissue. The material sequenced was lung tumor tissue. These receptors came from a woman aged 70-85 years with non-small cell lung cancer.

As for this clonotype: This is likely a read error, given that the CDR3 carries no conserved phenylalanine or tryptophan at its end. J is TRBJ2-2 and V is TRBV12-3 or TRBV12-4; TRBD2 aligns across 7 bases. Unmatched junction bases numbered 16, after V lost 8 bases and J lost 4 bases. This CDR3 contains 17 residues. The CDR3 loop reads CASREVAGGGSTGELFS. The CDR3 nucleotides are TGTGCCAGCCGTGAAGTGGCGGGTGGCGGGAGCACCGGGGAGCTGTTTTCT.

This clonotype came up once. The chain couples TRBV12-3 or TRBV12-4 to TRBJ2-1, with TRBD2 matching over 7 bases. The CDR3 runs to 17 residues. V lost 1 base and J lost 7; bases outside the gene matches: 13. CDR3 sequence: CASSLEKSGEGGNEQFF. DNA for the CDR3: TGTGCCAGCAGTTTAGAGAAGTCGGGGGAGGGAGGTAATGAGCAGTTCTTC.

The chain employs TRBV10-1 and TRBJ2-3; D possibly corresponds to TRBD1 (6 bases). The CDR3 is 15 amino acids. The germline V and J ends were trimmed by 4 bases and 6 bases, with 17 bases remaining between them. Germline V gene sequence: CDR1 WNHNN, CDR2 SYGVQD (reference sequence). CDR3 amino acids: CASSGSQGIMDTQYF. CDR3 sequence (DNA): TGCGCCAGCAGTGGCTCGCAGGGGATCATGGATACGCAGTATTTT.

This clonotype was found once. The junction differs from germline at one of its ends, possibly a read error. The chain couples TRBV6-1 to TRBJ1-1; perhaps TRBD1 as D (5 bases). The CDR3 consists of 15 residues. Germline V gene data show CDR1 as MNHNS and CDR2 as SASEGT. In nucleotides, the CDR3 is TGTGACAGCAGTGAACAAATTCGGGGCTTGGGTGAAGCTATCTTT. Amino acids: CDSSEQIRGLGEAIF.

This clonotype was counted only a few times. No conserved phenylalanine or tryptophan ends this CDR3, so it is likely a read error. The DNA is left out, because the CDR3 cannot be placed on it with certainty; the CDR3 is given as TCRdb lists it. The rearrangement links TRBV10-3 to TRBJ2-6; the table's D call TRBD1 went unverified against the DNA. From germline, CDR1 is ENHRY and CDR2 SYGVKD. The CDR3 comprises 15 residues, both ends counted. The chain's CDR3 is CAISPGLSGANVLTS.

About this clonotype: Without the conserved terminal phenylalanine or tryptophan, this CDR3 likely stems from a read error. The DNA for the CDR3 is TGTGCCAGCAACGTAGGAGGGGGCGAGCAGTACTTG. Protein product: CASNVGGGEQYL. The gene calls are TRBV9 and TRBJ2-7; D is perhaps TRBD1 or TRBD2 (6 bases each). Germline V lookup: CDR1 SGDLS, CDR2 YYNGEE. This CDR3 has 12 amino acids.

In this sample, this clonotype turned up once. The CDR3 end shows no conserved phenylalanine or tryptophan, and so a read error is likely. This chain links TRBV4-1 with TRBJ1-1, with 9 bases fitting TRBD1. Germline V CDR1 and CDR2: MGHRA, YSYEKL. V shed 5 bases, J shed 3 bases, and the junction held 4 bases outside the gene matches. The CDR3 sequence is 14 residues long. The CDR3: CASSDRDRDTEAFS. For the CDR3, the DNA is TGCGCCAGCAGCGACCGGGACAGGGACACTGAAGCTTTCTCT.

This clonotype was counted a few times. The chain uses TRBV7-3 and TRBJ2-1; D unclear. The CDR3 has 14 amino acids. V gave up 3 bases and J gave up 5 bases, with 11 bases separating them. CDR1 is SGHTA, CDR2 FQGTGA, per germline. CDR3 in amino acids: CASSFGKINNEQFF. DNA of the CDR3: TGTGCCAGCAGCTTTGGTAAAATTAACAATGAGCAGTTCTTC.

The chain employs TRBV6-5 and TRBJ2-2; TRBD1 aligns across 8 bases. V lost 6 bases, J lost 6 bases, and 9 bases stayed unmatched. CDR3 length: 15 amino acids. Germline lookup yields CDR1 MNHEY and CDR2 SVGAGI. CDR3 protein: CASSKVRGQAGELFF. DNA for the CDR3: TGTGCCAGCAGCAAAGTCAGGGGGCAGGCCGGGGAGCTGTTTTTT.